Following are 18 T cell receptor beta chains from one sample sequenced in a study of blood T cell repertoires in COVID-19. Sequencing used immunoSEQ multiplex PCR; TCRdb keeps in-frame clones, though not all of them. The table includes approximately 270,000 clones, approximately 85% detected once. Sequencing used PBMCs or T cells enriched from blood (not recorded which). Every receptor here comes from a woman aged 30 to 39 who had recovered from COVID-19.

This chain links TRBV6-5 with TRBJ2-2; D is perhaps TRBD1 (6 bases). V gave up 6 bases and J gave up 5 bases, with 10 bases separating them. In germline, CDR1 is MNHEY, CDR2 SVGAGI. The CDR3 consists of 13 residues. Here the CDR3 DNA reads TGTGCCAGCAGCCTCGACAGGACCGGGGAGCTGTTTTTT. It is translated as CASSLDRTGELFF.

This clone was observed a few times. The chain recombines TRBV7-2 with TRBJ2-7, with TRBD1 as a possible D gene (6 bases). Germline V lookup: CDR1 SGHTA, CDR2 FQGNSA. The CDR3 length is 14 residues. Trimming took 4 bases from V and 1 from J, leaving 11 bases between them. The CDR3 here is CASSSQQGSYEQYF. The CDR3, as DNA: TGTGCCAGCAGCTCCCAACAGGGATCCTACGAGCAGTACTTC. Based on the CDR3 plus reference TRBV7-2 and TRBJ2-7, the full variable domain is GAGVSQSPSNKVTEKGKDVELRCDPISGHTALYWYRQSLGQGLEFLIYFQGNSAPDKSGLPSDRFSAERTGGSVSTLTIQRTQQEDSAVYLCASSSQQGSYEQYFGPGTRLTVT.

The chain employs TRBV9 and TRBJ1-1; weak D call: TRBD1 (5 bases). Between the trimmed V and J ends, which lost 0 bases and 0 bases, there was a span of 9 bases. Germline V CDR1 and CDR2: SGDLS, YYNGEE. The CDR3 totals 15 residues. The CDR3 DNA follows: TGTGCCAGCAGCGTAGATAACAGGTTGAACACTGAAGCTTTCTTT. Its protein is CASSVDNRLNTEAFF.

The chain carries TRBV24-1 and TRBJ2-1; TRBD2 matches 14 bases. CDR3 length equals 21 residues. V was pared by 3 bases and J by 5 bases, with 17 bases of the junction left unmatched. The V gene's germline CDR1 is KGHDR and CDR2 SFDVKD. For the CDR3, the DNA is TGTGCCACCAGTGATCGCCCCCGCGGGACTAGCGGGAGTATGACCCACAATGAGCAGTTCTTC. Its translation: CATSDRPRGTSGSMTHNEQFF.

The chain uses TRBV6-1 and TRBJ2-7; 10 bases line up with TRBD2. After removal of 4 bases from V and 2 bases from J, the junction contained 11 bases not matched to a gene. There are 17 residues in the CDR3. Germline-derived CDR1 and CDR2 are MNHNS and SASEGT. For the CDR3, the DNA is TGTGCCAGCAGTGCCCACGATATAGCGGGAGGTCCCTACGAGCAGTACTTC. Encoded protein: CASSAHDIAGGPYEQYF.

CDR3 residues: CASSLTDRAGNTIYF. The CDR3 bases are TGCGCCAGCAGCTTGACCGACAGGGCTGGAAACACCATATATTTT. The chain carries TRBV5-1 and TRBJ1-3; the match to TRBD1 covers 7 bases. Germline-derived CDR1 and CDR2 are SGHRS and YFSETQ. This CDR3 is 15 amino acids long. Trimming removed 1 base from V and 2 bases from J; junction bases left unmatched: 3. The whole variable domain, remainder taken from reference TRBV5-1 and TRBJ1-3, is KAGVTQTPRYLIKTRGQQVTLSCSPISGHRSVSWYQQTPGQGLQFLFEYFSETQRNKGNFPGRFSGRQFSNSRSEMNVSTLELGDSALYLCASSLTDRAGNTIYFGEGSWLTVV.

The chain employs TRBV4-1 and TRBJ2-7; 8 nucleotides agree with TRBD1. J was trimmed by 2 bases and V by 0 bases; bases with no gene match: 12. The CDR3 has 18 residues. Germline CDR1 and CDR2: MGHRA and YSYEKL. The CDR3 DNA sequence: TGCGCCAGCAGCCAAGATGCACAGGGGGAGCTATTAACCTACGAGCAGTACTTC. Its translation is CASSQDAQGELLTYEQYF.

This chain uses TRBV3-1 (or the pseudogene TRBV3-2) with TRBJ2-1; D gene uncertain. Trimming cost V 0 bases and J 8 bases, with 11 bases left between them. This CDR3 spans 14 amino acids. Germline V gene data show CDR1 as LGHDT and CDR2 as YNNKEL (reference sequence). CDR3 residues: CASSQEGGLYEQFF. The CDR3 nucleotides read TGTGCCAGCAGCCAAGAAGGTGGGCTTTATGAGCAGTTCTTC.

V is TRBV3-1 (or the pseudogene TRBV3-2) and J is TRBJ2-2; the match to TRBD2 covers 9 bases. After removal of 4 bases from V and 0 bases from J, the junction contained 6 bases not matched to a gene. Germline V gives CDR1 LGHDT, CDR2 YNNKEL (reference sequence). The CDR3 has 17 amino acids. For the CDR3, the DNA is TGTGCCAGCAGCCCTGTAGCGGGGGCGGCGAACACCGGGGAGCTGTTTTTT. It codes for CASSPVAGAANTGELFF.

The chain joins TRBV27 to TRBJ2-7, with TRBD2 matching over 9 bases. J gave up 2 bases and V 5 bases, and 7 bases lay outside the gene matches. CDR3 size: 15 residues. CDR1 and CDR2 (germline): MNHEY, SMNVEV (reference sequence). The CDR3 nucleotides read TGTGCCAGCAGTGTCTTCTCTAGCGGGGCCTACGAGCAGTACTTC. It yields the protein CASSVFSSGAYEQYF.

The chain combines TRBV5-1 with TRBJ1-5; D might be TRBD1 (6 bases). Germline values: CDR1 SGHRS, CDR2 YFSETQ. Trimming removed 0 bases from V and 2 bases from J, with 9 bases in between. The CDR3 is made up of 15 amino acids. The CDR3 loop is CASSLGGPGNQPQHF. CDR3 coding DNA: TGCGCCAGCAGCTTGGGGGGGCCAGGCAATCAGCCCCAGCATTTT.

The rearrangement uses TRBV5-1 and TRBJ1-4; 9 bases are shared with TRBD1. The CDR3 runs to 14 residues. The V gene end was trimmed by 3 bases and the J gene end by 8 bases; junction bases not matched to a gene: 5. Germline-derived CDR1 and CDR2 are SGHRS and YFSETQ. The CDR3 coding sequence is TGCGCCAGCAGCTGGACAGGGGCAGGCGAAAAACTGTTTTTT. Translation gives CASSWTGAGEKLFF.

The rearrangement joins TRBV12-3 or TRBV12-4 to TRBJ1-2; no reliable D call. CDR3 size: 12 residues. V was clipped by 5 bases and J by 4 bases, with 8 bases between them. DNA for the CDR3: TGTGCCAGCAGTCCGCAGGCCTATGGCTACACCTTC. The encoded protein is CASSPQAYGYTF.

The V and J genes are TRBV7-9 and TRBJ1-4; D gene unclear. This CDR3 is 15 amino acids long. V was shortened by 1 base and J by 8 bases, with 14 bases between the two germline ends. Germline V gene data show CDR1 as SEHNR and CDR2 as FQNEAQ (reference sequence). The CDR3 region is CASSLGWGSGEKLFF. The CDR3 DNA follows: TGTGCCAGCAGCTTAGGGTGGGGAAGCGGAGAAAAACTGTTTTTT.

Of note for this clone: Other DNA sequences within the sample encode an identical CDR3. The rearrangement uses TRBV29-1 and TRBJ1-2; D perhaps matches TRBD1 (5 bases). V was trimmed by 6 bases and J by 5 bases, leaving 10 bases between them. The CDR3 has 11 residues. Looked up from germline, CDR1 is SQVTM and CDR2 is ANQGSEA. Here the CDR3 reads CSVQGGYGYTF. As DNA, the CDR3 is TGCAGCGTCCAGGGAGGGTATGGCTACACCTTC. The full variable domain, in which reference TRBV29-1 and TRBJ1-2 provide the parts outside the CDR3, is SAVISQKPSRDICQRGTSLTIQCQVDSQVTMMFWYRQQPGQSLTLIATANQGSEATYESGFVIDKFPISRPNLTFSTLTVSNMSPEDSSIYLCSVQGGYGYTFGSGTRLTVV.

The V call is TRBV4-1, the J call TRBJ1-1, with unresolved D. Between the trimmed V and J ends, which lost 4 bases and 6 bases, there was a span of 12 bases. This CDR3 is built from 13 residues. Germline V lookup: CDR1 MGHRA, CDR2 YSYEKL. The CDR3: CASSPGVKAEAFF. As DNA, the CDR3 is TGCGCCAGCAGCCCCGGGGTAAAAGCTGAAGCTTTCTTT.

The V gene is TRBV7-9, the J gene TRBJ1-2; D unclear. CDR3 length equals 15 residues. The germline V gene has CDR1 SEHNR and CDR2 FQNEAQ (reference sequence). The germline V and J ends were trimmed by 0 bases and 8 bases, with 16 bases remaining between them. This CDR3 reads CASSLAVITPGGYTF. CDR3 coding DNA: TGTGCCAGCAGCTTAGCGGTGATAACCCCCGGGGGCTACACCTTC.

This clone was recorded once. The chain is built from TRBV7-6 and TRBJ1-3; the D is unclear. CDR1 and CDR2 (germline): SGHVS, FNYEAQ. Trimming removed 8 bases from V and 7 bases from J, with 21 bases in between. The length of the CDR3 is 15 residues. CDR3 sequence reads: CASAPLGGLGNTIYF. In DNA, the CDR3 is TGTGCCAGCGCCCCCTTGGGAGGGCTCGGGAACACCATATATTTT. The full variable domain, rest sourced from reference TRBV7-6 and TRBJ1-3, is GAGVSQSPRYKVTKRGQDVALRCDPISGHVSLYWYRQALGQGPEFLTYFNYEAQQDKSGLPNDRFSAERPEGSISTLTIQRTEQRDSAMYRCASAPLGGLGNTIYFGEGSWLTVV.